These 6 T cell receptor beta chains came from one sample sequenced in a study of blood T cell repertoires in COVID-19. Libraries were prepared by immunoSEQ multiplex PCR; TCRdb keeps only in-frame clonotypes and omits some of them. The profile shows around 120,000 clones, about nine tenths of them singletons. Material for sequencing was peripheral blood. These receptors were taken from a woman aged 65 to 85 with acute or convalescent COVID-19.

This chain links TRBV6-1 with TRBJ2-7, with TRBD1 matching 8 bases. Trimming removed 4 bases from V and 7 bases from J; junction bases left unmatched: 18. CDR3 size: 17 residues. The germline CDR1 and CDR2 sequences are MNHNS and SASEGT. As DNA, the CDR3 is TGTGCCAGCAGTGGCCGCTTAACGGGGACAGGTAGCAGTGAGCAGTACTTC. Its protein product is CASSGRLTGTGSSEQYF.

The CDR3: CASSQDTGRFNQPQHF. CDR3 DNA sequence: TGCGCCAGCAGCCAAGATACGGGAAGGTTCAATCAGCCCCAGCATTTT. This chain joins TRBV4-1 and TRBJ1-5; D is unclear. The CDR3 totals 16 residues. CDR1 is MGHRA and CDR2 is YSYEKL in the germline V gene. Trimming removed 0 bases from V and 3 bases from J, with 12 bases in between.

The CDR3 is CASWGPTGDSYEQYF. In DNA, the CDR3 is TGTGCCAGCTGGGGGCCCACAGGGGACTCCTACGAGCAGTACTTC. The chain recombines TRBV6-6 with TRBJ2-7; TRBD1 agrees at 7 bases. Germline assignment: CDR1 MNHNY and CDR2 SVGAGI (reference sequence). The CDR3 covers 15 residues. V was pared by 8 bases and J by 0 bases, with 10 bases of the junction left unmatched.

CDR3 DNA sequence: TGCGCCAGCAGCTTAGACGGGGGGGCCTTTGTCAATGAGCAGTTCTTC. Amino acids: CASSLDGGAFVNEQFF. The genes are TRBV5-1 and TRBJ2-1; 8 positions agree with TRBD2. Germline V CDR1 and CDR2: SGHRS, YFSETQ. V shed 2 bases and J 6 bases; nucleotides not matched to a gene: 10. This CDR3 has 16 amino acids.

This clone was counted only a few times. The gene calls are TRBV5-1 and TRBJ1-1, with TRBD1 as a possible D gene (6 bases). Trimming removed 1 base from V and 1 base from J, with 14 bases in between. CDR3 length equals 16 residues. CDR1 and CDR2 from the germline V gene are SGHRS and YFSETQ. The CDR3 DNA is TGCGCCAGCAGCTTGTTTGGTGGGGACAAGAACACTGAAGCTTTCTTT. It translates to CASSLFGGDKNTEAFF. Supplemented by reference TRBV5-1 and TRBJ1-1, the full variable domain reads KAGVTQTPRYLIKTRGQQVTLSCSPISGHRSVSWYQQTPGQGLQFLFEYFSETQRNKGNFPGRFSGRQFSNSRSEMNVSTLELGDSALYLCASSLFGGDKNTEAFFGQGTRLTVV.

V is TRBV19 and J is TRBJ1-5, with D tentatively TRBD1 (6 bases). The CDR3 runs to 16 residues. The V and J ends lost 5 bases and 1 base respectively, with 15 bases between them. Germline loops: CDR1 LNHDA, CDR2 SQIVND (reference sequence). As DNA, the CDR3 is TGTGCCAGTAGTGCTGCAGGGCAGGGGAGCAATCAGCCCCAGCATTTT. Its translation is CASSAAGQGSNQPQHF.